The rows below give T cell receptor beta chains drawn from one sample of a study of PD-1 blockade in mismatch repair-deficient tumors. The data were produced by immunoSEQ multiplex PCR, yet TCRdb's version contains in-frame clones alone and is incomplete. The table shows more than 95,000 clones, with around 86% occurring only once. Material: peripheral blood, obtained 44 weeks after starting pembrolizumab. Receptor source: an adult with mismatch repair-deficient cancer. CDR3s leave out the opening cysteine and the closing phenylalanine or tryptophan. The D gene is left open where the match is weak.

- | TRBV5-4 | ASTRDLGRNGYT
TRBD1 | TRBV10-3 | AISEIYLGQGSGYT
TRBD2 | TRBV25-1 | ASSEYEGGPLNEQF
- | TRBV12-5 | ASGFGGANQPQH
- | TRBV6-6 | ASSPRQLRTDTQY
TRBD2 | TRBV11-2 | ASSLDLPAGTYEQY
- | TRBV4-2 | ASSPQDGGPPHEQY
- | TRBV5-4 | ASSSGGTGLSINNEQF
- | TRBV5-1 | ASRKTGSPFYEQY
TRBD1 | TRBV7-2 | ASSPRDSKNIQY
TRBD2 | TRBV5-1 | ASSNGLAGAYQETQY
TRBD1 | TRBV9 | ASSTGRQGAGGYT
- | TRBV9 | ASSPSRDKTYNEQF
- | TRBV6-5 | ASSRTRNQPQH
TRBD2 | TRBV28 | ASSQAGASSYEQY
- | TRBV9 | ASNAVGGGGPDTQY
TRBD1 | TRBV6-4 | ASSPQGAGELF
TRBD2 | TRBV4-1 | ASSQDSGSSYEQY
- | TRBV7-8 | ASSLVTATYEQY
- | TRBV9 | ASSEDRAETQY
- | TRBV5-6 | ASSTALGTIYEQY
- | TRBV18 | ASSPRAANEQF